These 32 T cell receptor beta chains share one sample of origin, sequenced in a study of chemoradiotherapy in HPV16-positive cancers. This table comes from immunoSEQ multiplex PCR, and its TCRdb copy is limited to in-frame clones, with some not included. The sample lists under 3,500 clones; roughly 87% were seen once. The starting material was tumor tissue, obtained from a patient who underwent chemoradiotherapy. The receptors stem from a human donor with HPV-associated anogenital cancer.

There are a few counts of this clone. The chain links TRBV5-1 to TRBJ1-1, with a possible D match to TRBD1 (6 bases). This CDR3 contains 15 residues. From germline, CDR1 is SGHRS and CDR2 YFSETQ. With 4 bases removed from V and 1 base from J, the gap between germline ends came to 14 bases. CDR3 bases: TGCGCCAGCAGCCAGGTTGGGGGCTCGAACACTGAAGCTTTCTTT. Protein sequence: CASSQVGGSNTEAFF.

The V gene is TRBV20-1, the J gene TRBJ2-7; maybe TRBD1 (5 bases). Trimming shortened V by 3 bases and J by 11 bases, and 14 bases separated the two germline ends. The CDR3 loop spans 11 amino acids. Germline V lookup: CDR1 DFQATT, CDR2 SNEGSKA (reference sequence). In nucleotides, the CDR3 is TGCAGTGCTAGGGGGCCTGCCCCGAAGTACTTC. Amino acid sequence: CSARGPAPKYF.

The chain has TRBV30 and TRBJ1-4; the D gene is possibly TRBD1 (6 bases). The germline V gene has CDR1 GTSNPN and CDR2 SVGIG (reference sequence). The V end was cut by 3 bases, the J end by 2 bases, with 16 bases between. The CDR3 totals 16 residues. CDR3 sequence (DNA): TGTGCCTGGAGGACCCGGGACATGGGCACTAATGAAAAACTGTTTTTT. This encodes CAWRTRDMGTNEKLFF. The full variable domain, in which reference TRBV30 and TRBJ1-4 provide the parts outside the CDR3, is SQTIHQWPATLVQPVGSPLSLECTVEGTSNPNLYWYRQAAGRGLQLLFYSVGIGQISSEVPQNLSASRPQDRQFILSSKKLLLSDSGFYLCAWRTRDMGTNEKLFFGSGTQLSVL.

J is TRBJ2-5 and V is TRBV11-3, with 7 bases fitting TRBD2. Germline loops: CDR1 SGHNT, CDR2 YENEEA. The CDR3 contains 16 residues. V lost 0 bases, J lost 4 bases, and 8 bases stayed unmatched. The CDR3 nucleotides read TGTGCCAGCAGCTTAGACTACGGGGGGACTGGAGAGACCCAGTACTTC. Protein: CASSLDYGGTGETQYF.

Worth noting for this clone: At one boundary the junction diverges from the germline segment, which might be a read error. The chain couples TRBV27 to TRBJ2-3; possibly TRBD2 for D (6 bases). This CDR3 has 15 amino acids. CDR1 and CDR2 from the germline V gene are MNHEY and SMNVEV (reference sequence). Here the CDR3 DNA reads TGTGCCAACAGTTTCGGTAGCGGAAACACAGATACGCAGTATTTT. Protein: CANSFGSGNTDTQYF.

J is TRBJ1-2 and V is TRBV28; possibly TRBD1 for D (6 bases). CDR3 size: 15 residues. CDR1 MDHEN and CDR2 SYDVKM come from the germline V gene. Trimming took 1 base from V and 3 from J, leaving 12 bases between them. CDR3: CASSLSGDRHYGYTF. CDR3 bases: TGTGCCAGCAGTTTATCGGGAGACAGGCACTATGGCTACACCTTC.

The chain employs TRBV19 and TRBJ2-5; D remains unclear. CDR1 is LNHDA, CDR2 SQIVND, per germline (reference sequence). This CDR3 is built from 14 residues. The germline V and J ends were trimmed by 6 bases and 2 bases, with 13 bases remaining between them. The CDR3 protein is CASSQSFTQETQYF. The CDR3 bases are TGTGCCAGTAGCCAATCCTTCACGCAAGAGACCCAGTACTTC. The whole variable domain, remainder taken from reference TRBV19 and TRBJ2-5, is DGGITQSPKYLFRKEGQNVTLSCEQNLNHDAMYWYRQDPGQGLRLIYYSQIVNDFQKGDIAEGYSVSREKKESFPLTVTSAQKNPTAFYLCASSQSFTQETQYFGPGTRLLVL.

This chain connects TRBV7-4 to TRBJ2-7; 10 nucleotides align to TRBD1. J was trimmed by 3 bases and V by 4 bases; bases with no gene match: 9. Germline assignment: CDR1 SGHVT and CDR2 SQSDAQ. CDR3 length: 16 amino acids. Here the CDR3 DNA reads TGTGCCAGCAGCTCAATCCGGGACAGGGGCCTCTACGAGCAGTACTTC. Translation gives CASSSIRDRGLYEQYF.

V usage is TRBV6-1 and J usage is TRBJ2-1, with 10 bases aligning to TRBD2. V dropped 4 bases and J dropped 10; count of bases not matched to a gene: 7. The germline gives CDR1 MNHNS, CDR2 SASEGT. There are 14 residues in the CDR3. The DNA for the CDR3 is TGTGCCAGCAGTGCACTAGCGGGACCTAGGGAGCAGTTCTTC. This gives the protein CASSALAGPREQFF.

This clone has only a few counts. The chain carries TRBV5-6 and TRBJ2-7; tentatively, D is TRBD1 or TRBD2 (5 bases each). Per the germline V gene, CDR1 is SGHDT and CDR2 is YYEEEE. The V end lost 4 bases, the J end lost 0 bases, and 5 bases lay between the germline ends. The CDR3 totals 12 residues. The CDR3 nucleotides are TGTGCCAGCAGCGGGGGCTCCTACGAGCAGTACTTC. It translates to CASSGGSYEQYF.

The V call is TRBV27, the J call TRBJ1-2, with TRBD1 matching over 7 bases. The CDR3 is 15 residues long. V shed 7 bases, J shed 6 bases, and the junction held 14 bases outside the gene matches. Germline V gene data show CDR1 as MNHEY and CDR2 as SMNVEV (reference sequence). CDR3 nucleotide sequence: TGTGCCAGCAAAATCCGGACAGGTTTACTTCATGGCTACACCTTC. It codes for CASKIRTGLLHGYTF.

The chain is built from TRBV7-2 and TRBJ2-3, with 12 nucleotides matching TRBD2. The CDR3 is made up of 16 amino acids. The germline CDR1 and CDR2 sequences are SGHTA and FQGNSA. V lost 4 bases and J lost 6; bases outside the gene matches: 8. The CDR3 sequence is CASSYGLAGLGDTQYF. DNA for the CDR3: TGTGCCAGCAGCTACGGACTAGCGGGACTAGGGGATACGCAGTATTTT.

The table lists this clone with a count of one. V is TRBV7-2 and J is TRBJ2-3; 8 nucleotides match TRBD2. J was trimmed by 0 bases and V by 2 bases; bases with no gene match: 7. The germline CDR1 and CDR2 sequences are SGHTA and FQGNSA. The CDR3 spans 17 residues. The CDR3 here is CASSLPTGGRSTDTQYF. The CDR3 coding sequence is TGTGCCAGCAGCTTACCCACTGGCGGGAGGAGCACAGATACGCAGTATTTT.

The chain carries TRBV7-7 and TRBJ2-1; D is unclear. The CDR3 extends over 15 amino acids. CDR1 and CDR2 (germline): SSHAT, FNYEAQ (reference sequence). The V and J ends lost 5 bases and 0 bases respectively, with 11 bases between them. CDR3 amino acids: CASSQDASSYNEQFF. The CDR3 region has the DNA TGTGCCAGCAGCCAGGACGCGAGCTCCTACAATGAGCAGTTCTTC.

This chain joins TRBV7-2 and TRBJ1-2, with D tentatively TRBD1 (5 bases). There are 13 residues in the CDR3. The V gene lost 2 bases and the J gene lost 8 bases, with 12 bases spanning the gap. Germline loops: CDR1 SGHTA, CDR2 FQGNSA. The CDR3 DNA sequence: TGTGCCAGCAGCTTACGGGGCCCGGGAGGCTACACCTTC. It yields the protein CASSLRGPGGYTF.

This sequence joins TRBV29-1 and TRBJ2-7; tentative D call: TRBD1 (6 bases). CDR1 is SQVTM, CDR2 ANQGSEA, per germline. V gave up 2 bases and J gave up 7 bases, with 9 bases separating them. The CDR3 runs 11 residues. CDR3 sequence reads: CSVESGVEQYF. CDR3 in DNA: TGCAGCGTTGAATCAGGGGTTGAGCAGTACTTC.

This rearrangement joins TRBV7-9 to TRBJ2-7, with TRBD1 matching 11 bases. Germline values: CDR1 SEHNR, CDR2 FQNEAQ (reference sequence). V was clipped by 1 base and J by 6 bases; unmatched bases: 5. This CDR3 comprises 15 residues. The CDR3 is CASSLDGQGAREQYF. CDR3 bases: TGTGCCAGCAGCTTAGACGGACAGGGGGCTCGCGAGCAGTACTTC. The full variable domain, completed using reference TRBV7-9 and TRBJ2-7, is DTGVSQNPRHKITKRGQNVTFRCDPISEHNRLYWYRQTLGQGPEFLTYFQNEAQLEKSRLLSDRFSAERPKGSFSTLEIQRTEQGDSAMYLCASSLDGQGAREQYFGPGTRLTVT.

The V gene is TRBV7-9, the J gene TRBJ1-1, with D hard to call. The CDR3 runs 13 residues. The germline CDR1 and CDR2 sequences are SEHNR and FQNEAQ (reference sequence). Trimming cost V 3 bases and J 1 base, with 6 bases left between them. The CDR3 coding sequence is TGTGCCAGCAGCTTTGAAGGGAACACTGAAGCTTTCTTT. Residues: CASSFEGNTEAFF. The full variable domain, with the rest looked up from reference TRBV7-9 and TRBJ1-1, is DTGVSQNPRHKITKRGQNVTFRCDPISEHNRLYWYRQTLGQGPEFLTYFQNEAQLEKSRLLSDRFSAERPKGSFSTLEIQRTEQGDSAMYLCASSFEGNTEAFFGQGTRLTVV.

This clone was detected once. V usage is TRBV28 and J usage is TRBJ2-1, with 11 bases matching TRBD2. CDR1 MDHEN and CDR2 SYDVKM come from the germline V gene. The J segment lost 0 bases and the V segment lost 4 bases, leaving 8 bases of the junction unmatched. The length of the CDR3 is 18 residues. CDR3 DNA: TGTGCCAGCAGTTCCGGGACTAGCGGAGTGAGCTCCTACAATGAGCAGTTCTTC. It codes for CASSSGTSGVSSYNEQFF.

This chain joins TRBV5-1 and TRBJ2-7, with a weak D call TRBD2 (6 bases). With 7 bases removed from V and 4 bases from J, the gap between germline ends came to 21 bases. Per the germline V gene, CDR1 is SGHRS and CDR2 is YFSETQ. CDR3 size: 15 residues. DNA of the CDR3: TGCGCCAGCTCTCCCGACGGGAGCCAAGCTTACGAGCAGTACTTC. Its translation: CASSPDGSQAYEQYF.

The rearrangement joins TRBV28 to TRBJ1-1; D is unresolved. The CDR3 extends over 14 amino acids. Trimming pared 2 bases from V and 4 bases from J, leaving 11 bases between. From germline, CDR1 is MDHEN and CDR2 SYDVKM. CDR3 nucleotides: TGTGCCAGCAGTTTACATCGCCTGGGCACTGAAGCTTTCTTT. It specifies CASSLHRLGTEAFF.

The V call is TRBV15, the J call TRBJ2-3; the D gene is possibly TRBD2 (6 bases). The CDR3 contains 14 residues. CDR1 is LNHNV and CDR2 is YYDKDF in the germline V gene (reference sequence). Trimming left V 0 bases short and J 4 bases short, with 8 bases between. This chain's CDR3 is CATSRDRDSDTQYF. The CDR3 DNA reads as TGTGCCACCAGCAGAGATAGGGACTCAGATACGCAGTATTTT.

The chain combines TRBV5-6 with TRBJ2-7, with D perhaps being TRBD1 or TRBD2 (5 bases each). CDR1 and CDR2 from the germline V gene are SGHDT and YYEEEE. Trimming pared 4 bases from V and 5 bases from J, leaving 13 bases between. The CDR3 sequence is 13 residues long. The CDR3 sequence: CASSVGTANEQYF. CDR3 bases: TGTGCCAGCAGCGTCGGGACGGCTAACGAGCAGTACTTC. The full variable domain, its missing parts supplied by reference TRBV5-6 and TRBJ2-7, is DAGVTQSPTHLIKTRGQQVTLRCSPKSGHDTVSWYQQALGQGPQFIFQYYEEEERQRGNFPDRFSGHQFPNYSSELNVNALLLGDSALYLCASSVGTANEQYFGPGTRLTVT.

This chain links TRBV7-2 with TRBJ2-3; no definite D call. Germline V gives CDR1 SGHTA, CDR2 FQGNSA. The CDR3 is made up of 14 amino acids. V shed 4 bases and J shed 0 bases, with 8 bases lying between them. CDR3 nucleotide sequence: TGTGCCAGCAGCTCGGACGGGAGCACAGATACGCAGTATTTT. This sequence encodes CASSSDGSTDTQYF. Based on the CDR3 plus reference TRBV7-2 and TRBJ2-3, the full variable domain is GAGVSQSPSNKVTEKGKDVELRCDPISGHTALYWYRQSLGQGLEFLIYFQGNSAPDKSGLPSDRFSAERTGGSVSTLTIQRTQQEDSAVYLCASSSDGSTDTQYFGPGTRLTVL.

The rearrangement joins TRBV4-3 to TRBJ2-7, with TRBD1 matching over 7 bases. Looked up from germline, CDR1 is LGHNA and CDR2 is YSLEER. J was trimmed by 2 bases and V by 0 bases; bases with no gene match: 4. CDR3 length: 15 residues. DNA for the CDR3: TGCGCCAGCAGCCAAGAGGGACAGCAACCCTACGAGCAGTACTTC. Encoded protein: CASSQEGQQPYEQYF.

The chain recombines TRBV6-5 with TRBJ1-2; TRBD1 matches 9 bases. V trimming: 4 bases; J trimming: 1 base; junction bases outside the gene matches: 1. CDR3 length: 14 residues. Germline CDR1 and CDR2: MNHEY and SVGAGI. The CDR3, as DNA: TGTGCCAGCAGTTGGGACAGGGATAACTATGGCTACACCTTC. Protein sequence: CASSWDRDNYGYTF.

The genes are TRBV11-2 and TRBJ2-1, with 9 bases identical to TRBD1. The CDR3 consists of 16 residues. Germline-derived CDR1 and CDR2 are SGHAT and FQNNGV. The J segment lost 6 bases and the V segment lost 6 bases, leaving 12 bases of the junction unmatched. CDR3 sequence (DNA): TGTGCCAGCAGGACCTCCGGGACAGGGCTTCCCAATGAGCAGTTCTTC. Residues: CASRTSGTGLPNEQFF.

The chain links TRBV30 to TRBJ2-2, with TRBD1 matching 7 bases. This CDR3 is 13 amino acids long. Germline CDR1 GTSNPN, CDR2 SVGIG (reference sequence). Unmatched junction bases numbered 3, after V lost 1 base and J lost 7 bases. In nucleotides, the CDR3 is TGTGCCTGGAGTGAGGGGGCCCGCGGGGAGCTGTTTTTT. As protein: CAWSEGARGELFF. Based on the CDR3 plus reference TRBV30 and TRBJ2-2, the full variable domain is SQTIHQWPATLVQPVGSPLSLECTVEGTSNPNLYWYRQAAGRGLQLLFYSVGIGQISSEVPQNLSASRPQDRQFILSSKKLLLSDSGFYLCAWSEGARGELFFGEGSRLTVL.

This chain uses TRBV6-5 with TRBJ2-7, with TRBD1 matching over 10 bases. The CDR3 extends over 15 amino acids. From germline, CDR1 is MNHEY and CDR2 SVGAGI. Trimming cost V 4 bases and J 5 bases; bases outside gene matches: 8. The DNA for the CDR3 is TGTGCCAGCAGTTCCGTGACAGGGGGCCTCGACGAGCAGTACTTC. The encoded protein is CASSSVTGGLDEQYF.

This CDR3 reads CASSVGGQVYNEQFF. The CDR3 DNA reads as TGTGCCAGCAGCGTAGGGGGCCAGGTCTACAATGAGCAGTTCTTC. The rearrangement joins TRBV9 to TRBJ2-1; tentative D call: TRBD1 (5 bases). The CDR3 is 15 amino acids. Germline V gene sequence: CDR1 SGDLS, CDR2 YYNGEE. Between the trimmed V and J ends, which lost 0 bases and 3 bases, there was a span of 10 bases.

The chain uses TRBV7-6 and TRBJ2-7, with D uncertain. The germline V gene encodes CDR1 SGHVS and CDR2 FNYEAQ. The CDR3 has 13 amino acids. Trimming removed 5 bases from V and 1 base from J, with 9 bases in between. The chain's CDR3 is CASSLAESYEQYF. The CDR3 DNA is TGTGCCAGCAGCCTCGCCGAGTCCTACGAGCAGTACTTC.

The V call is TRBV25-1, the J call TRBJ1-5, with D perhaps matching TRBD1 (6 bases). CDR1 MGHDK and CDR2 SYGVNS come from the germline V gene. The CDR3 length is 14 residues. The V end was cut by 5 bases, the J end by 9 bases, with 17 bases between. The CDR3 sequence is CASSRGTSFAPQHF. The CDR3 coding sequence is TGTGCCAGCAGTCGGGGGACAAGTTTTGCGCCCCAGCATTTT.